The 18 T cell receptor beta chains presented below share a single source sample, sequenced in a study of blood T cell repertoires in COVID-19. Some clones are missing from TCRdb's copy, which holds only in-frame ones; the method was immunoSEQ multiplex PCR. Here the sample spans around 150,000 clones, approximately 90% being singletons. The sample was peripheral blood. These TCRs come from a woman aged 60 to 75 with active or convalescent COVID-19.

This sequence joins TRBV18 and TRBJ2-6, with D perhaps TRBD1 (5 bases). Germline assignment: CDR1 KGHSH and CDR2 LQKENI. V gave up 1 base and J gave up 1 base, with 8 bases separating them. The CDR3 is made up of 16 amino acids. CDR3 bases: TGTGCCAGCTCACCACAGGGGTTTTCTGGGGCCAACGTCCTGACTTTC. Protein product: CASSPQGFSGANVLTF.

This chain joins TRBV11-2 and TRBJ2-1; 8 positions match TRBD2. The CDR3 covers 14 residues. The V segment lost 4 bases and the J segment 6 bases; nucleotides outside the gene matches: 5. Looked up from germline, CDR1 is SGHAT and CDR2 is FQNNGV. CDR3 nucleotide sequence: TGTGCCAGCAGCTGGGCGGGGGGAGGCAATGAGCAGTTCTTC. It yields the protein CASSWAGGGNEQFF.

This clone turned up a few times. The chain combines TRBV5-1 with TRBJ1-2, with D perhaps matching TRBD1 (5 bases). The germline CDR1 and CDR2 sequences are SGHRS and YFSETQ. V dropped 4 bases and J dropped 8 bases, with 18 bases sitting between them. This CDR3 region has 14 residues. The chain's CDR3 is CASSGGTGWSGYTF. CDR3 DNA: TGCGCCAGCAGCGGCGGAACAGGATGGAGCGGCTACACCTTC.

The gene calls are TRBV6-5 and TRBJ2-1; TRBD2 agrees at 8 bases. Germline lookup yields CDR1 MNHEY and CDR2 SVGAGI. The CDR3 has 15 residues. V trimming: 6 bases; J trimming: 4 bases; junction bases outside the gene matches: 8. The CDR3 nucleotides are TGTGCCAGCAGCAGAGCGGGGGCGACATACAATGAGCAGTTCTTC. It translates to CASSRAGATYNEQFF.

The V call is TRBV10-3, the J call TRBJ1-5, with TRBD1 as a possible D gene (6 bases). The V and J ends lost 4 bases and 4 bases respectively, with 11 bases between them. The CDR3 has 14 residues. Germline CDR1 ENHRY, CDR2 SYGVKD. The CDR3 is CAISGGGRNQPQHF. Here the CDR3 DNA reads TGTGCCATCAGTGGCGGGGGGCGTAATCAGCCCCAGCATTTT.

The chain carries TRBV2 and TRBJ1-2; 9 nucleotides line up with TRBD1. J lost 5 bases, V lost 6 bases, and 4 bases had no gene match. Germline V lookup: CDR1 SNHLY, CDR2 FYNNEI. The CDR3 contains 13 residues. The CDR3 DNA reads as TGTGCCAGCAGGAGACAGGGGGTTTATGGCTACACCTTC. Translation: CASRRQGVYGYTF.

This CDR3 is CASSVEGRGSVNTEAFF. CDR3 DNA: TGTGCCAGCAGCGTAGAGGGCAGGGGAAGTGTGAACACTGAAGCTTTCTTT. The chain employs TRBV9 and TRBJ1-1, with D perhaps matching TRBD1 (6 bases). Germline V CDR1 and CDR2: SGDLS, YYNGEE. V was clipped by 0 bases and J by 0 bases, with 15 bases between them. CDR3 length: 17 amino acids.

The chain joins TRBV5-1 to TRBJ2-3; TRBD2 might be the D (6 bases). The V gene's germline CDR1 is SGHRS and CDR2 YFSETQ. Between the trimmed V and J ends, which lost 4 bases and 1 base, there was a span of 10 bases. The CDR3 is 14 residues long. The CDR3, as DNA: TGCGCCAGCAGCCCTCCGGGGGGCACAGATACGCAGTATTTT. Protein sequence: CASSPPGGTDTQYF.

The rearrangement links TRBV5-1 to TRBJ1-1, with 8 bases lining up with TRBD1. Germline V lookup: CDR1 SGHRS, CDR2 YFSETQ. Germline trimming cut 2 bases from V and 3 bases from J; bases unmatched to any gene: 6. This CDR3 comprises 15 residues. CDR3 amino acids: CASSLGQGLYTEAFF. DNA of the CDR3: TGCGCCAGCAGCTTAGGACAGGGTCTCTACACTGAAGCTTTCTTT.

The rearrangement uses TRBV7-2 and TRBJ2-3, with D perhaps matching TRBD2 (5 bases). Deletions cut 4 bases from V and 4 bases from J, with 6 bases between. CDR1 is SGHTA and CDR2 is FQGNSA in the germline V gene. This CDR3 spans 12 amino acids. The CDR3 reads CASSSRADTQYF. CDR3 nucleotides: TGTGCCAGCAGCTCGAGGGCAGATACGCAGTATTTT.

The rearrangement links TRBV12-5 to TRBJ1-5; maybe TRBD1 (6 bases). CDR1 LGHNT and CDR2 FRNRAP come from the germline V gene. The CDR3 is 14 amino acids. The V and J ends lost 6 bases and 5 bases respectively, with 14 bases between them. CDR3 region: CASGTQGPHQPQHF. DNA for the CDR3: TGTGCTAGTGGGACTCAGGGGCCCCATCAGCCCCAGCATTTT.

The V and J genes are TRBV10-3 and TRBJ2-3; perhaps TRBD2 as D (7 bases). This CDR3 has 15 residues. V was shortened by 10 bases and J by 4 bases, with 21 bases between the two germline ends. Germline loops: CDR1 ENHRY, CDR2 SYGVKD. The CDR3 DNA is TGTGCCACCAACCCCGGGACGGGGGGCCCAGATACGCAGTATTTT. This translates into CATNPGTGGPDTQYF.

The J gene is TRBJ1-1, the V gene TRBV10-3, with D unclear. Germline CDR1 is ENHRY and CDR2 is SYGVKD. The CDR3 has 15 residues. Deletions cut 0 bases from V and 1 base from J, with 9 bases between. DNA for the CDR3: TGTGCCATCAGTGAGTCGAGGGCGGGGAACACTGAAGCTTTCTTT. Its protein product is CAISESRAGNTEAFF.

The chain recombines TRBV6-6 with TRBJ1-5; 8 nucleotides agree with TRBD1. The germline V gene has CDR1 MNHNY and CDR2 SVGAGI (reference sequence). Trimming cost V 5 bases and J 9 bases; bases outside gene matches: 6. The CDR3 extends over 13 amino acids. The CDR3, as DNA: TGTGCCAGCAGTGGGACAGGCGATGGGCCCCAGCATTTT. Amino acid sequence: CASSGTGDGPQHF.

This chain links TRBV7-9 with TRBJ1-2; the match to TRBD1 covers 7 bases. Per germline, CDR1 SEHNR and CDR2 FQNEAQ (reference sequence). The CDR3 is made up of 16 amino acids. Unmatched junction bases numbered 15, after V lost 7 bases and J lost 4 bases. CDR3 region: CASTPGGTEIFYGYTF. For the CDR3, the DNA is TGTGCCAGCACTCCTGGGGGGACAGAGATTTTCTATGGCTACACCTTC.

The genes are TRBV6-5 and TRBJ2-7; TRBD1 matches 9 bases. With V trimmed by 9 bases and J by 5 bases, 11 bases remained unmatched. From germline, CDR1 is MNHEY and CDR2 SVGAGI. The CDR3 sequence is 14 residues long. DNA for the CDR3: TGTGCCAGTTCTCCGGGACAGGGTGTTCACGAGCAGTACTTC. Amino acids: CASSPGQGVHEQYF.

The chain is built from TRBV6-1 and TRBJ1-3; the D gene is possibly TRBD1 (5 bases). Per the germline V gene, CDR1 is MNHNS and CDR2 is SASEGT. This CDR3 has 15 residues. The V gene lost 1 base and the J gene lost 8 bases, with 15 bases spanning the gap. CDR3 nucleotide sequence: TGTGCCAGCAGTGAAGGACAGCCCAGCCGGGACACCATATATTTT. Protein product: CASSEGQPSRDTIYF.

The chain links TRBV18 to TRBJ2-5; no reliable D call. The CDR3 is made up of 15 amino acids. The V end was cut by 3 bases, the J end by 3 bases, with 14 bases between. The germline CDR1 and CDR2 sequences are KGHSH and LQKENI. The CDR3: CASSPRSEFKETQYF. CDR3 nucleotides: TGTGCCAGCTCACCCCGAAGCGAATTTAAAGAGACCCAGTACTTC.